These T cell receptor beta chains were read from a single sample in a study of CD8 T cells in Susac syndrome. MiXCR, applied by TCRdb to the immunoSEQ multiplex PCR reads, yields one record per CDR3 protein. There are about 70,000 distinct CDR3 sequences in the sample; around 96% occur only once, and 0.11% lies in the top ten. The sequenced material came from CD4+ T cells from PBMCs. The receptor source for this set is a human donor with multiple sclerosis. CDR3s include the opening cysteine and the closing phenylalanine or tryptophan. D genes are given only for firm matches. For some rows the clone size is stated as once, few or many, or as a class when expanded; others skip it.

d_call | clone_size | j_call | v_call | cdr3_nt | cdr3_aa
- | - | TRBJ2-7 | TRBV4-1 | TGCGCCAGCAGCCAGCTTCTGGGGGCGGCCTACGAGCAGTACTTC | CASSQLLGAAYEQYF
- | - | TRBJ2-5 | TRBV20-1 | TGCAGTCCGGTGGGAGAGACCCAGTACTTC | CSPVGETQYF
- | - | TRBJ1-5 | TRBV12-3/TRBV12-4 | TGTGCCAGCCGCCCCTCAGGAGCGAATCAGCCCCAGCATTTT | CASRPSGANQPQHF
TRBD1 | - | TRBJ1-1 | TRBV7-2 | TGTGCCAGCAGCGCGAGACAGGGGTCGGGCACTGAAGCTTTCTTT | CASSARQGSGTEAFF
TRBD1 | - | TRBJ2-5 | TRBV7-2 | TGTGCCAGCAGCCGTACAGGGGGCCCCTCGGAGACCCAGTACTTC | CASSRTGGPSETQYF
- | - | TRBJ1-3 | TRBV24-1 | TGTGCCACCAAACGGGGCTCTGGAAACACCATATATTTT | CATKRGSGNTIYF
- | few | TRBJ1-1 | TRBV11-1 | TGTGCCAGCAGCTTAGACCGGGACGGTTGGAACACTGAAGCTTTCTTT | CASSLDRDGWNTEAFF
TRBD1 | - | TRBJ2-3 | TRBV29-1 | TGCAGCGTTGTGAACAGGGGGTCAGATACGCAGTATTTT | CSVVNRGSDTQYF
- | - | TRBJ2-1 | TRBV12-3/TRBV12-4 | TGTGCCAGCAGTGGGACAACGGCCTACAATGAGCAGTTCTTC | CASSGTTAYNEQFF
- | - | TRBJ2-7 | TRBV12-3/TRBV12-4 | TGTGCCAGCAGTTTGGACCGGGTATACGAGCAGTACTTC | CASSLDRVYEQYF
- | - | TRBJ1-2 | TRBV7-9 | TGTGCCAGCAGCTTAGCGGTGCCTACCTCCGGGGGGTATGGCTACACCTTC | CASSLAVPTSGGYGYTF
- | few | TRBJ2-3 | TRBV24-1 | TGTGCCACCAGTGATTTAGGCAGGGGCACAGATACGCAGTATTTT | CATSDLGRGTDTQYF
TRBD1 | - | TRBJ2-3 | TRBV10-3 | TGTGCCATCAGGACAGGGGAGACGCAGTATTTT | CAIRTGETQYF
- | - | TRBJ1-1 | TRBV10-3 | TGTGCCATCAGTGAGCCGGACGAACGAGCTTTCTTT | CAISEPDERAFF
TRBD1 | - | TRBJ1-4 | TRBV20-1 | TGCAGTGCTCCGGACAGGGTTCGAGAAAAACTGTTTTTT | CSAPDRVREKLFF
- | - | TRBJ2-5 | TRBV29-1 | TGCAGCGCTGGGATGGGGGTCCAAGAGACCCAGTACTTC | CSAGMGVQETQYF
TRBD1 | - | TRBJ2-1 | TRBV11-3 | TGTGCCAGCAGCTCTCACAGGGGTGGTGAGCAGTTCTTC | CASSSHRGGEQFF
- | once | TRBJ1-6 | TRBV12-3/TRBV12-4 | TGTGCCAGCAGTTTAGATGGGCAGCTTAGTTCACCCCTCCACTTT | CASSLDGQLSSPLHF
- | - | TRBJ2-7 | TRBV5-1 | TGCGCCAGCAGGCTTGAAGTTCAGACCTACGAGCAGTACTTC | CASRLEVQTYEQYF
TRBD2 | - | TRBJ2-3 | TRBV30 | TGTGCCTGGAGACGAGCGGGGGGTCCCACAGATACGCAGTATTTT | CAWRRAGGPTDTQYF
TRBD2 | - | TRBJ2-3 | TRBV10-3 | TGTGCCACGAGGCGCCTAGCGGGGGGGACAGATACGCAGTATTTT | CATRRLAGGTDTQYF
- | - | TRBJ1-5 | TRBV4-1 | TGCGCCAGCAGCCAACGGCATCTAAATCAGCCCCAGCATTTT | CASSQRHLNQPQHF
- | once | TRBJ1-2 | TRBV12-3/TRBV12-4 | TGTGCCAGCCAGGACCTAGCTGGTGGCTACACCTTC | CASQDLAGGYTF
TRBD2 | - | TRBJ2-5 | TRBV7-2 | TGTGCCAGCAGCTTAGCCCTAGCGGGGCAGGAGACCCAGTACTTC | CASSLALAGQETQYF
- | - | TRBJ2-3 | TRBV7-2 | TGTGCCAGCAGCTCACAAAGGGGCAGAGATACGCAGTATTTT | CASSSQRGRDTQYF
- | - | TRBJ1-4 | TRBV29-1 | TGCAGCGCCCTCCGGAAAGCGGGTGAAAAACTGTTTTTT | CSALRKAGEKLFF
TRBD1 | - | TRBJ1-2 | TRBV4-2 | TGTGCCAGCAGCCAAGTATACAGGGGGCAGCGGGGCTACACCTTC | CASSQVYRGQRGYTF
- | - | TRBJ2-6 | TRBV20-1 | TGCAGTGCCCCGGCGGGAGGGGCCAACGTCCTGACTTTC | CSAPAGGANVLTF
TRBD2 | - | TRBJ2-5 | TRBV11-2 | TGTGCCAGCAGCGTGGGACTAGCGGAGACCCAGTACTTC | CASSVGLAETQYF
TRBD1 | - | TRBJ2-7 | TRBV5-1 | TGCGCCAGCAGCAACCCGGGACAGGGGGCCTACGAGCAGTACTTC | CASSNPGQGAYEQYF
- | once | TRBJ2-5 | TRBV11-3 | TGTGCCAGCAAAGGCCCGGCGTACCAAGAGACCCAGTACTTC | CASKGPAYQETQYF
- | - | TRBJ1-6 | TRBV28 | TGTGCCAGCAGTCCCCCCGCGTCCCTACCCGGGGCCCTCCACTTT | CASSPPASLPGALHF
TRBD2 | - | TRBJ2-1 | TRBV6-2/TRBV6-3 | TGTGCCAGCAGTGACTCCGGGACTAGCGGGGGGTCCAATGAGCAGTTCTTC | CASSDSGTSGGSNEQFF
TRBD1 | once | TRBJ2-1 | TRBV2 | TGTGCCAGCAGTGACAGGGGGCGAGGCAATGAGCAGTTCTTC | CASSDRGRGNEQFF
TRBD2 | - | TRBJ2-3 | TRBV20-1 | TGCAGTGCTAGAGTTTCAGCGGGGACGTACACAGATACGCAGTATTTT | CSARVSAGTYTDTQYF
TRBD1 | - | TRBJ1-2 | TRBV2 | TGTGCCAGCAGTGGGACAGGGGACCCCTATGGCTACACCTTC | CASSGTGDPYGYTF
TRBD1 | once | TRBJ1-6 | TRBV12-3/TRBV12-4 | TGTGCCAGCAGTCTCGGGACAGGGCGTAACAATTCACCCCTCCACTTT | CASSLGTGRNNSPLHF
- | - | TRBJ1-4 | TRBV30 | TGTGCCTGGAGTGCTGGGACCCATGAAAAACTGTTTTTT | CAWSAGTHEKLFF
- | few | TRBJ2-1 | TRBV29-1 | TGCAGCGTTGACTACAGCTCCTACAATGAGCAGTTCTTC | CSVDYSSYNEQFF
TRBD1 | - | TRBJ2-1 | TRBV7-2 | TGTGCCAGCAGCGTGGGACAGGGCAGTGAGCAGTTCTTC | CASSVGQGSEQFF
- | once | TRBJ1-4 | TRBV7-9 | TGTGCCAGCAGCATGACAGAAAAACTGTTTTTT | CASSMTEKLFF
TRBD2 | - | TRBJ2-1 | TRBV12-5 | TGTGCTAGTGGCCGGATTGGGACTAGCGGGGGGGCATTACATGAGCAGTTCTTC | CASGRIGTSGGALHEQFF
TRBD2 | - | TRBJ2-3 | TRBV2 | TGTGCCAGCAGCAAGACTAGCGGGACAGATACGCAGTATTTT | CASSKTSGTDTQYF
- | - | TRBJ1-1 | TRBV6-2/TRBV6-3 | TGTGCCAGCCAGGACCAAGGACGGCGGGGACCTGAAGCTTTCTTT | CASQDQGRRGPEAFF
- | - | TRBJ2-7 | TRBV12-3/TRBV12-4 | TGTGCCAGCAGTTTTCAGGGGATTCCCGAGCAGTACTTC | CASSFQGIPEQYF
TRBD2 | - | TRBJ2-1 | TRBV24-1 | TGTGCCACCAGTGACCCCCAGCGGGGCCAAAGGGATGAGCAGTTCTTC | CATSDPQRGQRDEQFF
TRBD1 | - | TRBJ2-5 | TRBV15 | TGTGCCACCAGCAGTGGGGACAGGGTGAAGACCCAGTACTTC | CATSSGDRVKTQYF
- | - | TRBJ1-2 | TRBV7-2 | TGTGCCAGCAGCTTAGTCACAGGGTCTCACTATGGCTACACCTTC | CASSLVTGSHYGYTF
- | - | TRBJ2-3 | TRBV5-1 | TGCGCCAGCAGCTTCCGATCAGATACGCAGTATTTT | CASSFRSDTQYF
- | - | TRBJ2-5 | TRBV19 | TGTGCCAGTAGCCCACAGGGACCCCAAGAGACCCAGTACTTC | CASSPQGPQETQYF